The clone carrying this TCR beta chain has only one observation. Its antigen is unknown. The PCR ran on 60 Vbeta and 13 Jbeta primers. The method was immunoSEQ multiplex PCR; TCRdb's version includes in-frame clones alone and lacks a portion of them. The sample carries tens of thousands of clones, almost 80% recorded once. This entry comes from a study of cytomegalovirus exposure and HLA in healthy donors. Germline V gene sequence: CDR1 MNHNY, CDR2 SVGAGI (reference sequence). Trimming stripped 6 bases from V and 0 bases from J, with 9 bases between. The CDR3 covers 14 residues. Study results and caveats: For TCR beta chains, V- and J-gene trimming was later linked to a missense DCLRE1C variant. What a later analysis reportedly showed was that an Asian-associated ancestry cluster had fewer N-insertions than the approximately 700-donor mean.

The sample taken for sequencing was PBMCs. J is TRBJ1-3 and V is TRBV6-6; D gene uncertain. The sequence derives from a female donor in good health and CMV-seronegative. The CDR3: CASSPSSSGNTIYF. CDR3 nucleotides: TGTGCCAGCAGCCCCTCGAGCTCTGGAAACACCATATATTTT.